The next 17 T cell receptor beta chains were all read from a single sample in a study of blood T cell repertoires in COVID-19 (dated by TCRdb to about 2020). To prepare the library, the immunoSEQ multiplex PCR assay was applied. The clones in this table, taken by TCRdb from immuneACCESS, are in-frame only. Not every clone is retained; where verified, under half of the shortfall comes from an unresolved V gene, and the cause of the rest is unknown. The sample profile shows a few hundred thousand clones; 86% of them were found once. The ten biggest clones cover 1.5% to 2% of the sample. The sample comprised peripheral blood. Every receptor here comes from a man in his thirties or forties with active or convalescent COVID-19.

The chain links TRBV11-3 to TRBJ1-6; D not resolved. The V gene's germline CDR1 is SGHNT and CDR2 YENEEA. This CDR3 region has 13 residues. V dropped 5 bases and J dropped 13 bases, with 15 bases sitting between them. The CDR3 DNA is TGTGCCAGCAGCCCAAAGAACGGGAGGCCCCTCCACTTT. Residues: CASSPKNGRPLHF.

J is TRBJ2-1 and V is TRBV19; 8 bases are shared with TRBD2. Germline CDR1 is LNHDA and CDR2 is SQIVND (reference sequence). Trimming at V came to 7 bases and at J to 3 bases, leaving 11 bases not matched to a gene. This CDR3 is 16 amino acids long. This CDR3 reads CASTPVRGGHYNEQFF. For the CDR3, the DNA is TGTGCCAGTACCCCCGTCCGGGGGGGCCACTACAATGAGCAGTTCTTC. The variable domain in full, completed from reference TRBV19 and TRBJ2-1, reads DGGITQSPKYLFRKEGQNVTLSCEQNLNHDAMYWYRQDPGQGLRLIYYSQIVNDFQKGDIAEGYSVSREKKESFPLTVTSAQKNPTAFYLCASTPVRGGHYNEQFFGPGTRLTVL.

The chain recombines TRBV2 with TRBJ1-1; 10 positions agree with TRBD1. Germline V gives CDR1 SNHLY, CDR2 FYNNEI. With 5 bases clipped from V and 8 bases from J, the junction kept 5 bases outside the gene matches. This CDR3 spans 13 amino acids. CDR3 loop: CASSRQGAREAFF. CDR3 nucleotides: TGTGCCAGCAGTAGACAGGGGGCCCGGGAAGCTTTCTTT.

The chain carries TRBV19 and TRBJ2-1; D perhaps matches TRBD2 (5 bases). Trimming took off 1 base at V and 5 bases at J, with 18 bases between the two ends. This CDR3 region has 17 residues. Looked up from germline, CDR1 is LNHDA and CDR2 is SQIVND (reference sequence). As DNA, the CDR3 is TGTGCCAGTAGTATAGGGGCTTCGGCTAGCAGGAACAATGAGCAGTTCTTC. This encodes CASSIGASASRNNEQFF.

The V and J genes are TRBV11-2 and TRBJ1-6; 10 nucleotides agree with TRBD1. The CDR3 extends over 16 amino acids. Germline V gives CDR1 SGHAT, CDR2 FQNNGV. V trimming: 5 bases; J trimming: 11 bases; junction bases outside the gene matches: 12. The CDR3 DNA follows: TGTGCCAGCAGCGGACTTATGGGACAGGGGTACGCACCCCTCCACTTT. This translates into CASSGLMGQGYAPLHF.

The gene calls are TRBV7-2 and TRBJ2-5; TRBD2 matches 10 bases. The CDR3 covers 16 residues. Per germline, CDR1 SGHTA and CDR2 FQGNSA. V dropped 4 bases and J dropped 5; count of bases not matched to a gene: 10. The chain's CDR3 is CASSSSPGLATETQYF. The CDR3 DNA reads as TGTGCCAGCAGCTCGAGCCCGGGACTAGCGACTGAGACCCAGTACTTC.

The J gene is TRBJ2-1, the V gene TRBV9; 10 bases are shared with TRBD2. The ends lost 2 bases at V and 4 bases at J; junction bases unmatched: 3. Germline assignment: CDR1 SGDLS and CDR2 YYNGEE. The CDR3 is 15 amino acids. DNA of the CDR3: TGTGCCAGCAGCGTGGTTAGCGGGGGGTACAATGAGCAGTTCTTC. It specifies CASSVVSGGYNEQFF.

DNA of the CDR3: TGTGCCAGCAGCCCCTCGGGAGAACAGCCCCAGCATTTT. Translation: CASSPSGEQPQHF. V and J are TRBV12-3 or TRBV12-4 and TRBJ1-5; D is undetermined. The V gene lost 6 bases and the J gene lost 7 bases, with 13 bases spanning the gap. CDR3 length: 13 residues.

This rearrangement joins TRBV9 to TRBJ2-1, with 7 bases identical to TRBD1. Trimming cost V 1 base and J 8 bases; bases outside gene matches: 3. CDR3 size: 13 residues. CDR1 is SGDLS, CDR2 YYNGEE, per germline. In DNA, the CDR3 is TGTGCCAGCAGCGTAAGGGGGCCCCATGAGCAGTTCTTC. This codes for CASSVRGPHEQFF. Full variable domain (remainder filled in from reference TRBV9 and TRBJ2-1): DSGVTQTPKHLITATGQRVTLRCSPRSGDLSVYWYQQSLDQGLQFLIQYYNGEERAKGNILERFSAQQFPDLHSELNLSSLELGDSALYFCASSVRGPHEQFFGPGTRLTVL.

This rearrangement joins TRBV19 to TRBJ1-2; D is perhaps TRBD1 (5 bases). The ends were cut back, 2 bases at V and 7 bases at J, with 8 bases in the middle. The CDR3 is 12 amino acids. Germline CDR1 reads LNHDA; CDR2 reads SQIVND (reference sequence). The CDR3 region has the DNA TGTGCCAGTAGTATAAGGGGCGGTGGCTACACCTTC. Translating it yields CASSIRGGGYTF. Full variable domain (remainder filled in from reference TRBV19 and TRBJ1-2): DGGITQSPKYLFRKEGQNVTLSCEQNLNHDAMYWYRQDPGQGLRLIYYSQIVNDFQKGDIAEGYSVSREKKESFPLTVTSAQKNPTAFYLCASSIRGGGYTFGSGTRLTVV.

The chain employs TRBV5-4 and TRBJ2-1; 9 nucleotides line up with TRBD2. This CDR3 is built from 16 residues. Germline assignment: CDR1 SGHNT and CDR2 YYREEE (reference sequence). V was pared by 0 bases and J by 0 bases, with 1 base of the junction left unmatched. CDR3 residues: CASSLASGVSYNEQFF. Here the CDR3 DNA reads TGTGCCAGCAGCTTGGCTAGCGGGGTCTCCTACAATGAGCAGTTCTTC.

In nucleotides, the CDR3 is TGCAGCGCTACAGGGAATGAAAAACTGTTTTTT. Encoded protein: CSATGNEKLFF. This chain connects TRBV29-1 to TRBJ1-4, with D possibly being TRBD1 (6 bases). The V end was cut by 7 bases, the J end by 5 bases, with 8 bases between. This CDR3 spans 11 amino acids. Germline CDR1 SQVTM, CDR2 ANQGSEA.

This chain joins TRBV5-4 and TRBJ1-5; 9 bases fit TRBD1. CDR3 length: 19 amino acids. CDR1 and CDR2 (germline): SGHNT, YYREEE (reference sequence). Trimming removed 0 bases from V and 0 bases from J; junction bases left unmatched: 10. CDR3 region: CASSLGGQGGDGSNQPQHF. DNA of the CDR3: TGTGCCAGCAGCTTGGGGGGACAGGGCGGGGATGGTAGCAATCAGCCCCAGCATTTT.

This clone was seen only once. The V gene is TRBV18, the J gene TRBJ1-1, with D maybe TRBD1 (6 bases). CDR3 length equals 16 residues. The V and J ends lost 1 base and 6 bases respectively, with 18 bases between them. CDR1 is KGHSH, CDR2 LQKENI, per germline. The DNA for the CDR3 is TGTGCCAGCTCACCACGGCCCGGCCAGGGGATCGCTGAAGCTTTCTTT. Translation gives CASSPRPGQGIAEAFF.

The chain joins TRBV29-1 to TRBJ2-1, with 12 bases aligning to TRBD2. The CDR3 contains 14 residues. After removal of 6 bases from V and 10 bases from J, the junction contained 10 bases not matched to a gene. Germline V gene lookup returns CDR1 SQVTM and CDR2 ANQGSEA. CDR3 residues: CSVERLAGAEEQFF. CDR3 DNA: TGCAGCGTGGAAAGACTAGCGGGGGCAGAAGAGCAGTTCTTC.

The chain employs TRBV12-2 and TRBJ1-5; TRBD1 reflects the table's D call only, with no check against the DNA. TRBV12-2 is a pseudogene. The CDR3 contains 12 residues. CDR3: CASRLWLPPQHF. In DNA form, the CDR3 reads TGTGCAAGTCGTCTCTGGCTTCCGCCCCAGCATTTT.

V is TRBV13 and J is TRBJ2-7, with TRBD1 matching 8 bases. The J segment lost 5 bases and the V segment lost 4 bases, leaving 4 bases of the junction unmatched. This CDR3 is 13 amino acids long. The germline CDR1 and CDR2 sequences are PRHDT and FYEKMQ (reference sequence). The CDR3: CASSYGTGDEQYF. The CDR3 nucleotides are TGTGCCAGCAGCTACGGGACAGGCGACGAGCAGTACTTC.